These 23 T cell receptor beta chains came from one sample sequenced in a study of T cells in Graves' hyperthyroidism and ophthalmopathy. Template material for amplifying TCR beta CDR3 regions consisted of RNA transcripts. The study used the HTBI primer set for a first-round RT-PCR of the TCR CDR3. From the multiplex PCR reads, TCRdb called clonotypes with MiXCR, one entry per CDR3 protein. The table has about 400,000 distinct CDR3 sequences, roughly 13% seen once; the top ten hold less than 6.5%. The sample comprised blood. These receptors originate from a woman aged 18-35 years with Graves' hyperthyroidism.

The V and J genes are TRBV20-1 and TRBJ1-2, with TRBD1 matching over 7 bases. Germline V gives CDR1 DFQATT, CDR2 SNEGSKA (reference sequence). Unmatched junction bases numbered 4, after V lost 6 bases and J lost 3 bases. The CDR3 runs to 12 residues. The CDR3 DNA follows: TGCAGTGCAGACGACAGGGACTATGGCTACACCTTC. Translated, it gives CSADDRDYGYTF.

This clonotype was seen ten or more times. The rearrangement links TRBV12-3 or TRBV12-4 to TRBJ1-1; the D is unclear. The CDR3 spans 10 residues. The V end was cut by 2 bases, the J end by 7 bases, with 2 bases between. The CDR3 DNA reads TGTGCCAGCAGTTTAAATGAAGCTTTCTTT. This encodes CASSLNEAFF.

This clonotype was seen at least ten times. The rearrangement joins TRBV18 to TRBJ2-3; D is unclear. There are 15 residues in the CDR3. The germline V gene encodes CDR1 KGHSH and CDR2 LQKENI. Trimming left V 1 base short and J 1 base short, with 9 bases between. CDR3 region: CASSPQGPGTDTQYF. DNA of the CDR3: TGTGCCAGCTCACCACAGGGCCCCGGCACAGATACGCAGTATTTT.

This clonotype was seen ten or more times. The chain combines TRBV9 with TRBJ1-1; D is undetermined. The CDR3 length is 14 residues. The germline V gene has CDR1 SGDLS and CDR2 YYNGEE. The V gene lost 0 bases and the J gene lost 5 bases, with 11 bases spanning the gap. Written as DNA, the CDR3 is TGTGCCAGCAGCGTAGGCCGATTAGGGACTGAAGCTTTCTTT. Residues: CASSVGRLGTEAFF.

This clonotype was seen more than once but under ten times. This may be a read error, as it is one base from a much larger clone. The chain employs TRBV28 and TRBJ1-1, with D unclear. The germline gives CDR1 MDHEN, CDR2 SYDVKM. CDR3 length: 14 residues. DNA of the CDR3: TGTGCCAGCGGTTTATCGCCAGGTGAGGGTGAAGCTTTCTTT. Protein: CASGLSPGEGEAFF. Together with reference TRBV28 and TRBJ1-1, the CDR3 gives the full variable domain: DVKVTQSSRYLVKRTGEKVFLECVQDMDHENMFWYRQDPGLGLRLIYFSYDVKMKEKGDIPEGYSVSREKKERFSLILESASTNQTSMYLCASGLSPGEGEAFFGQGTRLTVV.

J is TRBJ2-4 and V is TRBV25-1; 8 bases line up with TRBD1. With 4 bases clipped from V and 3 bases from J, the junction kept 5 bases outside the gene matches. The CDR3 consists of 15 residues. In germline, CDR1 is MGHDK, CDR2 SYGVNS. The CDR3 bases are TGTGCCAGCAGTGGGACAGGGAGCGGCAAAAACATTCAGTACTTC. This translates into CASSGTGSGKNIQYF. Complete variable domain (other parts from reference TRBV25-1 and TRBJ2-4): EADIYQTPRYLVIGTGKKITLECSQTMGHDKMYWYQQDPGMELHLIHYSYGVNSTEKGDLSSESTVSRIRTEHFPLTLESARPSHTSQYLCASSGTGSGKNIQYFGAGTRLSVL.

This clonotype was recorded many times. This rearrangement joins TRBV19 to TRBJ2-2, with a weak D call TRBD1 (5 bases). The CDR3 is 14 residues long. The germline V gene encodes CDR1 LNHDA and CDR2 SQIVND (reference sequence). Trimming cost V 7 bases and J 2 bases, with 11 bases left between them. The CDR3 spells CASNQGRNTGELFF. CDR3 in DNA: TGTGCCAGTAATCAGGGTAGAAACACCGGGGAGCTGTTTTTT.

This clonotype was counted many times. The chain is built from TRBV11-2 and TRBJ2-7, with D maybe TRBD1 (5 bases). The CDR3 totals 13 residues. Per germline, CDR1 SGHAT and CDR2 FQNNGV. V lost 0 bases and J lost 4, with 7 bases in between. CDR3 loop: CASSLDQGYEQYF. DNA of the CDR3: TGTGCCAGCAGCTTAGACCAGGGATACGAGCAGTACTTC.

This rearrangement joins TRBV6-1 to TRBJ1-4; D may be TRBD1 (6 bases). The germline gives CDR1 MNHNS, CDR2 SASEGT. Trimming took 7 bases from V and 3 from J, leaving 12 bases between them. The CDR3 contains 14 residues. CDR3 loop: CASTRQEPNEKLFF. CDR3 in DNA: TGTGCCAGCACCCGACAGGAGCCTAATGAAAAACTGTTTTTT.

The CDR3 DNA reads as TGTGCCACCAGTGGAGGGCAGGGGTATGGCTACACCTTC. It encodes CATSGGQGYGYTF. V and J are TRBV24-1 and TRBJ1-2, with D possibly TRBD1 on 6 matching bases. The germline V gene has CDR1 KGHDR and CDR2 SFDVKD. The CDR3 contains 13 residues. Trimming shortened V by 5 bases and J by 5 bases, and 11 bases separated the two germline ends.

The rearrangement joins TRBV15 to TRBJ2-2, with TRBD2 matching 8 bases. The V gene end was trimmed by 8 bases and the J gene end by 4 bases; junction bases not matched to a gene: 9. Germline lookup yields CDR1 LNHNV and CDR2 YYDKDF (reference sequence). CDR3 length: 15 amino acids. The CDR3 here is CATRGGGVGTGELFF. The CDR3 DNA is TGTGCCACCCGGGGGGGGGGGGTTGGCACCGGGGAGCTGTTTTTT.

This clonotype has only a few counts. The DNA for the CDR3 is TGCAGTGCCACGGGGGCTAGCGGGAGAGGTTGGAACACAGATACGCAGTATTTT. It yields the protein CSATGASGRGWNTDTQYF. The chain links TRBV20-1 to TRBJ2-3, with TRBD2 identical over 10 bases. CDR3 length equals 18 residues. Trimming at V came to 6 bases and at J to 2 bases, leaving 17 bases not matched to a gene. The germline CDR1 and CDR2 sequences are DFQATT and SNEGSKA (reference sequence).

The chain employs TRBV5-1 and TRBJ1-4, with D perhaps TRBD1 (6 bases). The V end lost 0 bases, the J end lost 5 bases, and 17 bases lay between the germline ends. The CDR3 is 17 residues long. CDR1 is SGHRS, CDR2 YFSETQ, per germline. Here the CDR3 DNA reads TGCGCCAGCAGCTTGGGTTTAGGACAGAGCAGAAATGAAAAACTGTTTTTT. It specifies CASSLGLGQSRNEKLFF.

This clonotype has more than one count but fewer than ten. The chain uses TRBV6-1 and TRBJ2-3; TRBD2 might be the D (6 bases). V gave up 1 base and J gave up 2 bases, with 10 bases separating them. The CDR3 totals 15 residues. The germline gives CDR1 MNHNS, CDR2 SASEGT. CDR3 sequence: CASSEDGGNTDTQYF. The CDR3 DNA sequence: TGTGCCAGCAGTGAAGATGGAGGGAACACAGATACGCAGTATTTT.

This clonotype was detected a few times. The CDR3 coding sequence is TGTGCTAGTGGCCGATCCGAGGGGAATGAGCAGTTCTTC. This sequence encodes CASGRSEGNEQFF. This chain connects TRBV12-5 to TRBJ2-1; D is perhaps TRBD1 or TRBD2 (5 bases each). The CDR3 consists of 13 residues. CDR1 LGHNT and CDR2 FRNRAP come from the germline V gene. The V end was cut by 6 bases, the J end by 7 bases, with 13 bases between.

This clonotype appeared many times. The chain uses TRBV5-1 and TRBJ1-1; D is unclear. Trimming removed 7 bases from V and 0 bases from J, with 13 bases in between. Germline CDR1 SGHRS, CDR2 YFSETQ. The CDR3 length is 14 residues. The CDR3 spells CASGRTELNTEAFF. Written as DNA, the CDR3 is TGCGCCAGCGGTAGGACGGAACTGAACACTGAAGCTTTCTTT.

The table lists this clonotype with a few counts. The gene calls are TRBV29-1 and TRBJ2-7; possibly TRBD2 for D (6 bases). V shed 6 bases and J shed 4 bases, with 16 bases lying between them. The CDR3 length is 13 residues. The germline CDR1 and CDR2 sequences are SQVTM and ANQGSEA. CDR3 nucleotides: TGCAGCGTCGGGGGACTGGGAGAATACGAGCAGTACTTC. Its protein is CSVGGLGEYEQYF.

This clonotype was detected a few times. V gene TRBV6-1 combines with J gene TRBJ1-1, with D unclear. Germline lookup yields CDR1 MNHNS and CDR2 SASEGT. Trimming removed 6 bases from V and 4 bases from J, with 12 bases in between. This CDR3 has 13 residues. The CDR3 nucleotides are TGTGCCAGCAGCGAGACCTCCGGCACTGAAGCTTTCTTT. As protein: CASSETSGTEAFF.

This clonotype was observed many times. The CDR3 here is CASLRDRDYEQYF. CDR3 in DNA: TGTGCCAGCCTACGGGACAGGGACTACGAGCAGTACTTC. V and J are TRBV2 and TRBJ2-7; 9 nucleotides match TRBD1. CDR3 length equals 13 residues. Losses at the gene ends were 8 bases for V and 3 bases for J; bases not matched to a gene: 5. Germline loops: CDR1 SNHLY, CDR2 FYNNEI.

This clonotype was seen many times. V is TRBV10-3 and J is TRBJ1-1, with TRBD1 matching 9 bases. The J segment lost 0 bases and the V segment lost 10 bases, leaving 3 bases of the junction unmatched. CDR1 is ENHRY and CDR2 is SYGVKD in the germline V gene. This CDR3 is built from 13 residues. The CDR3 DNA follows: TGTGCCACCGGGGACAGGGTGAACACTGAAGCTTTCTTT. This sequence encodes CATGDRVNTEAFF.

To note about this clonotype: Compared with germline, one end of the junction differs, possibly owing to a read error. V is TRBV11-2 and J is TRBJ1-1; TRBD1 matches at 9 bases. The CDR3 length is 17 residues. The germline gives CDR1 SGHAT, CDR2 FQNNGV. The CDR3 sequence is CASSQDGPGTGLPEAFF. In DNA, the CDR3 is TGCGCCAGCAGCCAAGATGGCCCCGGGACAGGGTTACCTGAAGCTTTCTTT.

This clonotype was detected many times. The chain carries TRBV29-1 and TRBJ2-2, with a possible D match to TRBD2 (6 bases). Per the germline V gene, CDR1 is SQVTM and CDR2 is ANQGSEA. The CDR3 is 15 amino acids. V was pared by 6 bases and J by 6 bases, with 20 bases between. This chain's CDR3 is CSVQQTGWEAGELFF. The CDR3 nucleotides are TGCAGCGTGCAACAAACTGGGTGGGAGGCCGGGGAGCTGTTTTTT.

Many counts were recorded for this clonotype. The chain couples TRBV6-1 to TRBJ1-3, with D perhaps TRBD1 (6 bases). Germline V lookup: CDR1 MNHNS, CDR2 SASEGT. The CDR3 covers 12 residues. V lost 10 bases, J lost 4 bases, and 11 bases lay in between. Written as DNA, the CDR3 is TGTGCCACCCAGGGGTACGGAAACACCATATATTTT. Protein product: CATQGYGNTIYF.